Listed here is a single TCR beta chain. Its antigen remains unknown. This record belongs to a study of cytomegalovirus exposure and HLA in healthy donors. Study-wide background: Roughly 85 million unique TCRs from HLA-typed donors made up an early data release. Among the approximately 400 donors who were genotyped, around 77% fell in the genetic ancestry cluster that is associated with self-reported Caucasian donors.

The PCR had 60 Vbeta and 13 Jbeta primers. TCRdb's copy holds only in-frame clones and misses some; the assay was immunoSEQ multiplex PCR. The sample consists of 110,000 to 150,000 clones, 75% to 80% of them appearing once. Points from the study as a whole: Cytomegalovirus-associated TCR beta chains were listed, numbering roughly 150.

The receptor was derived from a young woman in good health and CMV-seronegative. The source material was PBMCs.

The DNA for the CDR3 is TGTGCCAGCAGTTTGACAGACAGGGTTGGCACTGAAGCTTTCTTT. Translating gives CASSLTDRVGTEAFF. The chain recombines TRBV6-5 with TRBJ1-1, with 7 bases matching TRBD1. Germline loops: CDR1 MNHEY, CDR2 SVGAGI. With 4 bases clipped from V and 4 bases from J, the junction kept 9 bases outside the gene matches. This CDR3 region has 15 residues.